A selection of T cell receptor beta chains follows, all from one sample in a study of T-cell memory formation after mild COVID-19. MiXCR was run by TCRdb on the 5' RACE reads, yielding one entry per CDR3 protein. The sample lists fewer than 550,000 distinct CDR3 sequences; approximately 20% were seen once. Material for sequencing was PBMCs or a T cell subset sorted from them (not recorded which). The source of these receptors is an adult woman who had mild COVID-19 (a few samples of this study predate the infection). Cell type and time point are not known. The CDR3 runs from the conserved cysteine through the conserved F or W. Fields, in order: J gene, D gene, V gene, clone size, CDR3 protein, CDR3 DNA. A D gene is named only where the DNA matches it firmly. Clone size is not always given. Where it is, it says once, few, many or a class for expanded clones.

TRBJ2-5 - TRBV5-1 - CASSLFIGREETQYF TGCGCCAGCAGCTTGTTTATTGGCAGGGAAGAGACCCAGTACTTC
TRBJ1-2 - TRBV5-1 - CASSLEGLPTNYGYTF TGCGCCAGCAGCTTGGAAGGGCTTCCCACTAACTATGGCTACACCTTC
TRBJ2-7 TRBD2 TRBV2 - CATNLGGTSHYEQYF TGTGCCACCAACCTGGGGGGGACTAGCCATTACGAGCAGTACTTC
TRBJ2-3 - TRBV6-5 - CASRRSGRTDTQYF TGTGCCAGCCGGCGGTCAGGGCGGACAGATACGCAGTATTTT
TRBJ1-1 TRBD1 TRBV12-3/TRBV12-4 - CASSRDRAAFGEAFF TGTGCCAGCAGTAGGGACAGGGCAGCGTTTGGAGAAGCTTTCTTT
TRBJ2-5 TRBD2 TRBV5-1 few CASSLPGLAGKETQYF TGCGCCAGCAGTCTACCGGGACTAGCGGGGAAAGAGACCCAGTACTTC
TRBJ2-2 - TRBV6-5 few CASSLRETGELFF TGTGCCAGCAGTTTACGGGAGACCGGGGAGCTGTTTTTT
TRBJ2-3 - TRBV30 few CAWRVGSGNTDTQYF TGTGCCTGGAGGGTAGGGTCCGGAAACACAGATACGCAGTATTTT
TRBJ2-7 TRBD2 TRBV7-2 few CASSLAYGTSGRVPYEQYF TGTGCCAGCAGCTTAGCGTATGGGACTAGCGGGAGGGTTCCCTACGAGCAGTACTTC
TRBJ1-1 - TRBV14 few CASSQDRTVWNTEAFF TGTGCCAGCAGCCAAGACCGGACGGTGTGGAACACTGAAGCTTTCTTT
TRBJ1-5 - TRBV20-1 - CSARSGLAQPQHF TGCAGTGCTAGATCCGGGTTAGCCCAGCCCCAGCATTTT
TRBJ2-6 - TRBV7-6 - CASTSFSGANVLTF TGTGCCAGCACATCGTTCTCTGGGGCCAACGTCCTGACTTTC
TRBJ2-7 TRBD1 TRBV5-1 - CASRNTGAPPYEQYF TGCGCCAGCAGAAATACAGGGGCCCCTCCCTACGAGCAGTACTTC
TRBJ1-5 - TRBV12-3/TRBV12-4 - CASSFTGNNQPQHF TGTGCCAGCAGTTTCACAGGGAACAATCAGCCCCAGCATTTT
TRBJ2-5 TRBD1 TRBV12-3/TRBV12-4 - CASSLAGQRQETQYF TGTGCCAGCAGTTTAGCGGGACAGAGGCAGGAGACCCAGTACTTC
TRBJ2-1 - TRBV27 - CASSPTGWAYNEQFF TGTGCCAGCAGCCCAACAGGGTGGGCCTACAATGAGCAGTTCTTC
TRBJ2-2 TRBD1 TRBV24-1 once CATSEVAGGWTGELFF TGTGCCACCAGTGAGGTGGCAGGGGGATGGACCGGGGAGCTGTTTTTT
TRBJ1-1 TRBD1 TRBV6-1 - CASTGTGGFTEAFF TGTGCCAGCACCGGGACAGGGGGCTTCACTGAAGCTTTCTTT
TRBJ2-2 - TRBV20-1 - CSPIKAGTTNTGELFF TGCAGTCCCATCAAAGCCGGGACAACGAACACCGGGGAGCTGTTTTTT
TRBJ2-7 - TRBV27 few CASSSSRQGKGEQYF TGTGCCAGCAGTTCTTCAAGGCAGGGTAAAGGAGAGCAGTACTTC
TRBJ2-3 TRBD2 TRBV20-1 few CSAPLWTSGSLGTQYF TGCAGTGCCCCACTGTGGACTAGCGGGAGCCTCGGTACGCAGTATTTT
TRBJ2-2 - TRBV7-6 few CASGPGSGGELFF TGTGCCAGCGGCCCGGGGAGCGGCGGGGAGCTGTTTTTT
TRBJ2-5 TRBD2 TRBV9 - CASSVAGGSETQYF TGTGCCAGCAGCGTAGCGGGAGGGAGCGAGACCCAGTACTTC
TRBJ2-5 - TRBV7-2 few CASSLARGTPQETQYF TGTGCCAGCAGCTTAGCGCGGGGGACACCCCAAGAGACCCAGTACTTC
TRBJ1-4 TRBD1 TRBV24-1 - CATSEQGPNEKLFF TGTGCCACCAGTGAACAGGGGCCTAATGAAAAACTGTTTTTT
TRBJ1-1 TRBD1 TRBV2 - CAGGTGRNTEAFF TGTGCCGGGGGGACAGGCAGGAACACTGAAGCTTTCTTT
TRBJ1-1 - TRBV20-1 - CRVWDGNTEAFF TGCAGAGTCTGGGATGGGAACACTGAAGCTTTCTTT
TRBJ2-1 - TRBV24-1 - CATSQGEYEQFF TGTGCCACCAGTCAGGGCGAATATGAGCAGTTCTTC
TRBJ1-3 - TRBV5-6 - CASRPTGSGNTIYF TGTGCCAGCAGACCGACAGGCTCTGGAAACACCATATATTTT
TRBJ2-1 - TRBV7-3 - CASSLIGDPSSYNEQFF TGTGCCAGCAGCTTAATAGGGGACCCTTCCTCCTACAATGAGCAGTTCTTC
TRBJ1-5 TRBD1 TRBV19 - CASSISSGGAKSNQPQHF TGTGCCAGTAGTATATCCTCAGGGGGCGCCAAAAGCAATCAGCCCCAGCATTTT
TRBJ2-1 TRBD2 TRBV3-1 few CASSQVYPGTSGDEQFF TGTGCCAGCAGCCAAGTCTATCCAGGGACTAGCGGTGATGAGCAGTTCTTC
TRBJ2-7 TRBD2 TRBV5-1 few CASSYGLAGGTYEQYF TGCGCCAGCAGCTACGGACTAGCGGGGGGGACCTACGAGCAGTACTTC
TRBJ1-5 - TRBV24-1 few CATSETRPREGNNQPQHF TGTGCCACCAGTGAAACCAGGCCCCGGGAAGGAAACAATCAGCCCCAGCATTTT
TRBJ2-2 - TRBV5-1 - CASRKDTGELFF TGCGCCAGCAGAAAGGACACCGGGGAGCTGTTTTTT
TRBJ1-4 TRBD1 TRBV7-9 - CASSTGTGVEKLFF TGTGCCAGCAGCACCGGGACAGGGGTTGAAAAACTGTTTTTT
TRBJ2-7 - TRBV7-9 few CASTSRGAPYEQYF TGTGCCAGCACCTCTAGAGGGGCCCCCTACGAGCAGTACTTC
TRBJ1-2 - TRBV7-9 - CASSTWGSYGYTF TGTGCCAGCAGCACATGGGGAAGCTATGGCTACACCTTC
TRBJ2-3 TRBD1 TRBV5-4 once CASSLDRGRGDTQYF TGTGCCAGCAGTCTCGACAGGGGGCGAGGAGATACGCAGTATTTT
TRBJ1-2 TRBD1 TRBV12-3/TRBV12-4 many CASSLGQGSYGYTF TGTGCCAGCAGTCTCGGACAGGGAAGCTATGGCTACACCTTC
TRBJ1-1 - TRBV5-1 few CASSLAPGPNTEAFF TGCGCCAGCAGCTTGGCCCCAGGTCCGAACACTGAAGCTTTCTTT
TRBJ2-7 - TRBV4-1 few CARQGPEQYF TGCGCAAGGCAGGGGCCCGAGCAGTACTTC
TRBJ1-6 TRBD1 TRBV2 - CASSEQGANNSPLHF TGTGCCAGCAGTGAACAGGGGGCGAATAATTCACCCCTCCACTTT
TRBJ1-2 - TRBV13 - CASSFRGYRYGYTF TGTGCCAGCAGCTTTAGGGGTTACCGCTATGGCTACACCTTC
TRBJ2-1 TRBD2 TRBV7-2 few CASSAGLVPYNEQFF TGTGCCAGCAGCGCGGGACTAGTGCCCTACAATGAGCAGTTCTTC
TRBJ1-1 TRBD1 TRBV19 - CASSSSGTGAFF TGTGCCAGTAGTTCATCTGGGACAGGAGCTTTCTTT
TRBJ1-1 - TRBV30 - CAWSPSLKTMNTEAFF TGTGCCTGGAGTCCGAGTCTGAAGACCATGAACACTGAAGCTTTCTTT
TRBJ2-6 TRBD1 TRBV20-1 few CSARGFGQGASGANVLTF TGCAGTGCTAGGGGCTTCGGACAGGGGGCCTCTGGGGCCAACGTCCTGACTTTC
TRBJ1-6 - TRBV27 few CASSWAGLYNSPLHF TGTGCCAGCAGTTGGGCAGGGCTCTATAATTCACCCCTCCACTTT
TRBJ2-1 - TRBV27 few CASTLWGESYNEQFF TGTGCCAGCACCCTCTGGGGGGAGTCCTACAATGAGCAGTTCTTC
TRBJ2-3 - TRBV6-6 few CASSSPDLGGDTQYF TGTGCCAGCAGTTCCCCCGACTTAGGGGGAGATACGCAGTATTTT
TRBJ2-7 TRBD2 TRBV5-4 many CASSPVSGSYSYEQYF TGTGCCAGCAGCCCAGTTAGCGGGAGCTACTCCTACGAGCAGTACTTC
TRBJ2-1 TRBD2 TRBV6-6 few CASSYDRGSSYNEQFF TGTGCCAGCAGTTATGATCGCGGGAGCTCCTACAATGAGCAGTTCTTC